This record covers a single T cell receptor (beta chain). What it binds is not known. The data stem from a study of OX40 agonist ivuxolimab in advanced cancers. Study details: Age averaged around 60 years (range roughly 20 to 90), and more than 80% were male.

Assay: immunoSEQ multiplex PCR; the TCRdb copy retains only in-frame clones and omits some. The sample records tens of thousands of clones, more than 85% being singletons. CDR1 and CDR2 (germline): SGDLS, YYNGEE. CDR3 length: 15 residues. The ends were cut back, 3 bases at V and 2 bases at J, with 12 bases in the middle. Regarding the study as a whole: Blood T cells, both CD4+ and CD8+, expanded clonally by week 6 at 0.1 to 3.0 mg/kg.

This chain joins TRBV9 and TRBJ2-1; D possibly corresponds to TRBD2 (5 bases). This clonotype was sampled from an adult with an advanced solid tumor such as melanoma, head and neck, liver or kidney cancer. Sequencing used CD4+ or CD8+ T cells sorted from blood, obtained in a trial of the OX40 agonist ivuxolimab. The CDR3, as DNA: TGTGCCAGCAGCGGACGGAGCGGACCCTACAATGAGCAGTTCTTC. It yields the protein CASSGRSGPYNEQFF.